A single TCR beta chain is shown here with its context. There are 13 residues in the CDR3. Trimming cost V 5 bases and J 10 bases; bases outside gene matches: 8. Looked up from germline, CDR1 is SQVTM and CDR2 is ANQGSEA. The sample originates from a study of CD8+ T cells in alopecia areata. About the study: The drug, oral tofacitinib, was given to treated patients at 5 to 10 mg twice daily. Tofacitinib lasted 6 to 18 months, then 6 months off drug.

Treatment here: oral pan-JAK inhibitor, 5-10 mg twice daily. PBMCs provided sorted CD4+ and CD8+ T cells. Investigators isolated RNA and reverse transcribed it into cDNA to act as the sequencing template. Assay: immunoSEQ multiplex PCR; the TCRdb copy retains only in-frame clones and omits some. The table includes approximately 200,000 clones, more than 45% detected once. The chain uses TRBV29-1 and TRBJ1-6; 7 bases map to TRBD1. This receptor was taken from a human donor with alopecia areata. Sequences were derived from CD4+ T cells sorted from blood, sampled at week 24, from a patient treated with tofacitinib. CDR3 protein: CSVKETGTSPLHF. CDR3 sequence (DNA): TGCAGCGTTAAGGAGACAGGGACATCACCCCTCCACTTT.